Given below is one T cell receptor beta chain in context. Its specificity is unknown. This sample is part of a study of T cells in Graves' hyperthyroidism and ophthalmopathy. Study-wide findings and caveats: Progression to ophthalmopathy was predicted a median of approximately 6.4 months early.

The CDR3 totals 20 residues. The germline V gene has CDR1 LNHDA and CDR2 SQIVND (reference sequence). V shed 6 bases, J shed 0 bases, and the junction held 18 bases outside the gene matches. It was RNA transcripts that yielded the amplified TCR beta CDR3 regions. The HTBI primer set served for first-round RT-PCR of the TCR CDR3. TCRdb reprocessed the multiplex PCR reads with MiXCR, giving one entry per CDR3 protein. The table has fewer than 900,000 distinct CDR3 sequences, approximately 18% seen once. The origin of this receptor is a woman aged 50 to 65 with Graves' hyperthyroidism that later progressed to Graves' ophthalmopathy. The rearrangement uses TRBV19 and TRBJ1-5, with 9 bases that match TRBD1. The source material was blood. CDR3 bases: TGTGCCAGTAGAGCCAAAGTGGGGGGACAGGGAACTTATAGCAATCAGCCCCAGCATTTT. Protein product: CASRAKVGGQGTYSNQPQHF.